The text below deals with one TCR beta chain. What it binds is unknown. The data were obtained in a study of pediatric ulcerative colitis. The trim removed 5 bases at V and 0 bases at J, leaving 4 bases unmatched. Per the germline V gene, CDR1 is SGHTA and CDR2 is FQGNSA. There are 15 residues in the CDR3. The assay was run at survey level. The protocol was immunoSEQ multiplex PCR, while the TCRdb copy is restricted to in-frame clones and leaves out a portion. Among around 14,000 clones listed, about 87% were seen once. Study-level findings and limits: Compared with controls, ulcerative colitis showed greater blood-rectum clone sharing. A couple of rectal CDR3 clonotypes occurred in all ulcerative colitis patients.

Blood was drawn at the time of colonoscopy. The receptor's source is a boy under 18 with moderate ulcerative colitis. The rearrangement joins TRBV7-2 to TRBJ1-5, with 7 bases identical to TRBD1. Sequenced sample: blood. CDR3 coding DNA: TGTGCCAGCAGCCAACAGGGGAATAGCAATCAGCCCCAGCATTTT. Translated, it gives CASSQQGNSNQPQHF. Combining the CDR3 with reference TRBV7-2 and TRBJ1-5 gives the whole variable domain GAGVSQSPSNKVTEKGKDVELRCDPISGHTALYWYRQSLGQGLEFLIYFQGNSAPDKSGLPSDRFSAERTGGSVSTLTIQRTQQEDSAVYLCASSQQGNSNQPQHFGDGTRLSIL.